The 9 T cell receptor beta chains presented below share a single source sample, sequenced in a study of Tregs in tolerant kidney transplant recipients. The method was immunoSEQ multiplex PCR; TCRdb's version includes in-frame clones alone and lacks a portion of them. The table has approximately 99,000 clones, around 90% seen once. Sequencing used CD4+ T cells from blood, obtained before the transplant. The receptors here all came from a human donor who received a combined kidney and bone marrow transplant.

There are a few counts of this clone. The CDR3 nucleotides read TGCGCCAGCTCACGGACTAGCATGGGAGAGACCCAGTACTTC. Translating gives CASSRTSMGETQYF. The chain has TRBV10-2 and TRBJ2-5, with 8 bases lining up with TRBD2. The V gene end was trimmed by 8 bases and the J gene end by 4 bases; junction bases not matched to a gene: 9. The CDR3 consists of 14 residues. Per germline, CDR1 WSHSY and CDR2 SAAADI.

The chain links TRBV6-5 to TRBJ2-3; perhaps TRBD2 as D (5 bases). The CDR3 contains 14 residues. Trimming left V 2 bases short and J 2 bases short, with 8 bases between. The germline V gene has CDR1 MNHEY and CDR2 SVGAGI. The CDR3 region is CASSYRTSTDTQYF. The CDR3 DNA sequence: TGTGCCAGCAGTTACAGGACTTCCACAGATACGCAGTATTTT.

This rearrangement joins TRBV7-2 to TRBJ2-1; 7 bases agree with TRBD2. The J segment lost 12 bases and the V segment lost 6 bases, leaving 14 bases of the junction unmatched. Looked up from germline, CDR1 is SGHTA and CDR2 is FQGNSA. The CDR3 runs to 14 residues. The CDR3 DNA reads as TGTGCCAGCAGTTACAGGCAAGCGGGACGTCTGCAGTTCTTC. Protein: CASSYRQAGRLQFF. The full variable domain, its missing parts supplied by reference TRBV7-2 and TRBJ2-1, is GAGVSQSPSNKVTEKGKDVELRCDPISGHTALYWYRQSLGQGLEFLIYFQGNSAPDKSGLPSDRFSAERTGGSVSTLTIQRTQQEDSAVYLCASSYRQAGRLQFFGPGTRLTVL.

V is TRBV2 and J is TRBJ2-5; D is undetermined. The CDR3 is 15 amino acids. V lost 1 base and J lost 5, with 14 bases in between. Germline-derived CDR1 and CDR2 are SNHLY and FYNNEI. CDR3 in DNA: TGTGCCAGCAGTGAAGTAGGCTTACGAGGCGAGACCCAGTACTTC. Translating it yields CASSEVGLRGETQYF.

The rearrangement uses TRBV7-9 and TRBJ1-1, with D possibly being TRBD1 (6 bases). The CDR3 is 14 residues long. Trimming pared 5 bases from V and 8 bases from J, leaving 18 bases between. Germline CDR1 and CDR2: SEHNR and FQNEAQ (reference sequence). The DNA of the CDR3 is TGTGCCAGCAGCGAGAAGATGGGGGCAGCCGAAGCTTTCTTT. As protein: CASSEKMGAAEAFF.

Written as DNA, the CDR3 is TGTGCCAGCAGCTTGGGGGCCCTAAGTCGGACAGATACGCAGTATTTT. The encoded protein is CASSLGALSRTDTQYF. The chain is built from TRBV5-4 and TRBJ2-3; D ambiguous. The CDR3 is 16 residues long. V lost 0 bases and J 3 bases, leaving 14 bases between the germline ends. Germline V CDR1 and CDR2: SGHNT, YYREEE (reference sequence).

CDR3 sequence: CASSTARQLGNTIYF. The CDR3 DNA reads as TGTGCCAGCAGCACAGCTCGGCAGTTAGGAAACACCATATATTTT. The chain couples TRBV7-9 to TRBJ1-3, with no clear D. Germline-derived CDR1 and CDR2 are SEHNR and FQNEAQ (reference sequence). This CDR3 has 15 amino acids. V lost 5 bases to trimming and J lost 4 bases, with 15 bases between them.

This chain uses TRBV5-4 with TRBJ1-1; 8 bases are a match to TRBD1. CDR3 length: 15 amino acids. CDR1 SGHNT and CDR2 YYREEE come from the germline V gene (reference sequence). With V trimmed by 4 bases and J by 0 bases, 5 bases remained unmatched. CDR3 nucleotide sequence: TGTGCCAGCAGCCCGAGGACAGGGCTGAACACTGAAGCTTTCTTT. It encodes CASSPRTGLNTEAFF.

This rearrangement joins TRBV25-1 to TRBJ2-3; 7 bases match TRBD1. With 0 bases clipped from V and 0 bases from J, the junction kept 6 bases outside the gene matches. The CDR3 length is 17 residues. Germline V gives CDR1 MGHDK, CDR2 SYGVNS. The CDR3 DNA sequence: TGTGCCAGCAGTGAATATAGGGGGACAGCTAGCACAGATACGCAGTATTTT. Translating gives CASSEYRGTASTDTQYF. The full variable domain, rest sourced from reference TRBV25-1 and TRBJ2-3, is EADIYQTPRYLVIGTGKKITLECSQTMGHDKMYWYQQDPGMELHLIHYSYGVNSTEKGDLSSESTVSRIRTEHFPLTLESARPSHTSQYLCASSEYRGTASTDTQYFGPGTRLTVL.